This T cell receptor (beta chain) was profiled in a study of shared clonotypes between healthy human individuals. As for the study in general: CD4 naive and memory got three plates each, CD8 naive two, CD8 memory one. Study-level results: The naive CD4 repertoires of a few donors were compared, and about 5% of clonotypes were shared. Non-shared clonotypes had lower generation probabilities than clonotypes shared by all four sorted-subset donors. Measured sharing among donors was expected to vary with sequencing depth.

Generated by immunoSEQ multiplex PCR, the TCRdb table keeps only in-frame clones and is missing some. The sample has about 1.1 million clones, approximately 78% seen once. The CDR3 is made up of 15 amino acids. Between the trimmed V and J ends, which lost 0 bases and 0 bases, there was a span of 3 bases. Germline V gives CDR1 MNHNY, CDR2 SVGAGI (reference sequence). As concerns this clone: Its antigen is as yet unknown.

This TCR was recovered from a man aged 18 to 35 in good health. Some clones in this sample may be carry-over from other donors' samples. The chain combines TRBV6-6 with TRBJ2-6; D not certain. The specimen sequenced was memory CD4+ T cells from PBMCs. Regarding subset: CD45RA-negative fraction. As DNA, the CDR3 is TGTGCCAGCAGTTACTCGAGCTCTGGGGCCAACGTCCTGACTTTC. Residues: CASSYSSSGANVLTF.